The rows below give T cell receptor beta chains drawn from one sample of a study of T cell responses to AZD1222 COVID-19 vaccine. Only in-frame clones appear in the TCRdb table, and some are missing; sequencing was by immunoSEQ multiplex PCR. The data show 90,000 to 120,000 clones, roughly 87% seen once. The specimen was peripheral blood, collected 28 days after the second AZD1222 dose. The receptors here all came from an adult who received the AZD1222 COVID-19 vaccine. Each CDR3 is given with its conserved first and last residue. A D gene is named only where the DNA matches it firmly. Clone size is given for some rows only: seen once, a few or many times, or a class if the clone is expanded.

>TRBV6-5|-|once|TRBJ1-2
TGTGCCAGCAGTTTAGCGGGGTCCCCCTATGGCTACACCTTC
CASSLAGSPYGYTF
>TRBV7-2|-|-|TRBJ1-5
TGTGCCAGCAGCTTTGAGTTTCGACAGCCCCAGCATTTT
CASSFEFRQPQHF
>TRBV5-4|-|-|TRBJ1-1
TGTGCCAGCAGCTTTCTCCAGGGTAAGAACACTGAAGCTTTCTTT
CASSFLQGKNTEAFF
>TRBV7-9|-|-|TRBJ1-2
TGTGCCAGTTCACACGGCAATGGGTATGGCTACACCTTC
CASSHGNGYGYTF
>TRBV19|-|-|TRBJ1-2
TGTGCCAGTAGTGTGGCGGGGATGCGAGGCTATGGCTACACCTTC
CASSVAGMRGYGYTF
>TRBV7-8|TRBD1|-|TRBJ1-4
TGTGCCAGCAGCTTAAGCGCTCTGAGGGGGCCTGAAAAACTGTTTTTT
CASSLSALRGPEKLFF
>TRBV7-2|-|-|TRBJ2-3
TGTGCCAGCAGCTTAGGCCCCACGAATACGCAGTATTTT
CASSLGPTNTQYF
>TRBV5-6|TRBD1|-|TRBJ1-5
TGTGCCAGCAGCTCAATCCAGACAGGGGACAATCAGCCCCAGCATTTT
CASSSIQTGDNQPQHF
>TRBV19|TRBD2|-|TRBJ2-5
TGTGCCAGTAGTATTTGGCTAGCGGGGGGCGAAGAGACCCAGTACTTC
CASSIWLAGGEETQYF
>TRBV6-1|-|-|TRBJ1-1
TGTGCCAGCAGTGAAGCGCTGACAGCGAGCCAAGCTTTCTTT
CASSEALTASQAFF
>TRBV5-5|TRBD2|-|TRBJ2-5
TGTGCCAGCAGCCTGCAGCGGGGGCCTGGGTGGGAGACCCAGTACTTC
CASSLQRGPGWETQYF
>TRBV5-1|-|-|TRBJ2-1
TGCGCCAGCAGCTCCTCGAGGGACTCCTACAATGAGCAGTTCTTC
CASSSSRDSYNEQFF
>TRBV19|TRBD1|-|TRBJ1-4
TGTGCCAGTAGTAAGTGGCAGGGGGCTAATGAAAAACTGTTTTTT
CASSKWQGANEKLFF
>TRBV5-4|-|-|TRBJ2-7
TGTGCCAGCAGCTTGGATCGGGGGATCATCGAGCAGTACTTC
CASSLDRGIIEQYF
>TRBV6-1|-|-|TRBJ1-1
TGTGCCAGCAGTGAAGGAACCCTGAACACTGAAGCTTTCTTT
CASSEGTLNTEAFF
>TRBV6-8|-|-|TRBJ2-5
TGTGCCAGCATTCCGTGCTTCCAGGAGACCCAGTACTTC
CASIPCFQETQYF
>TRBV18|-|-|TRBJ2-7
TGTGCCAGCTCACCAGCCCAGGGTGGCTACGAGCAGTACTTC
CASSPAQGGYEQYF
>TRBV13|-|-|TRBJ1-6
TGTGCCAGCAGCTCTACAGATAATTCACCCCTCCACTTT
CASSSTDNSPLHF
>TRBV10-3|-|-|TRBJ2-7
TGTGCCATCAGGGAAATGACAGAAACCTACGAGCAGTACTTC
CAIREMTETYEQYF
>TRBV7-2|-|once|TRBJ2-3
TGTGCCAGCAGCTTAGGAGGGGGTAAACGTACGCAGTATTTT
CASSLGGGKRTQYF
>TRBV28|-|-|TRBJ1-6
TGTGCCAGCAGTGTAGCCAGGGGCGGTAATTCACCCCTCCACTTT
CASSVARGGNSPLHF
>TRBV6-1|-|-|TRBJ2-5
TGTGCCAGCAGTGAAAGTGTTGGCAGAGAAGAGACCCAGTACTTC
CASSESVGREETQYF
>TRBV2|TRBD1|-|TRBJ2-5
TGTGCCAGCAGGGAGGGCTCGACAGGGGGAGAGACCCAGTACTTC
CASREGSTGGETQYF
>TRBV2|TRBD1|-|TRBJ1-3
TGTGCCAGCAGGGGGACAGGCTCTGGAAACACCATATATTTT
CASRGTGSGNTIYF
>TRBV24-1|TRBD1|-|TRBJ2-1
TGTGCCACCAGTGGGGGGACAGGGGCCGGGGGTGAGCAGTTCTTC
CATSGGTGAGGEQFF
>TRBV6-5|-|-|TRBJ2-3
TGTGCCAGCAGCGTTCCTGACCGGAGCACAGATACGCAGTATTTT
CASSVPDRSTDTQYF
>TRBV5-4|-|-|TRBJ2-5
TGTGCCAGCAGCTTGAATGGGGGCCTGGGGACCCAGTACTTC
CASSLNGGLGTQYF
>TRBV5-1|TRBD1|-|TRBJ2-7
TGCGCCAGCAGCCCTACAGGGGGTACCCACGAGCAGTACTTC
CASSPTGGTHEQYF
>TRBV19|TRBD1|-|TRBJ2-7
TGTGCCAGTAGTCCCCGGACAGGGAGGCACGAGCAGTACTTC
CASSPRTGRHEQYF
>TRBV10-1|-|-|TRBJ1-3
TGCGCCAGCAGTGAACAGGGCCGTTACTCTGGAAACACCATATATTTT
CASSEQGRYSGNTIYF